This entry describes one T cell receptor beta chain. Its antigen is not identified. In TCRdb, the 5' RACE reads were re-called with MiXCR into one record per CDR3 protein. The table shows some 560,000 distinct CDR3 sequences, with roughly 9.9% occurring only once. Germline lookup yields CDR1 MDHEN and CDR2 SYDVKM. Trimming pared 1 base from V and 5 bases from J, leaving 15 bases between. The CDR3 contains 15 residues. Donors were all healthy Caucasians. This specimen belongs to a study of identical twins. Findings of the study overall: Memory repertoires showed no such pattern, whereas abundant cord blood beta clonotypes carried fewer insertions.

These data were likewise used in another study, on yellow fever vaccine responses in identical twins.

Sequenced: PBMCs. The chain is built from TRBV28 and TRBJ2-7; D possibly corresponds to TRBD1 (5 bases). The sequence was collected from a woman between 18 and 29 years old in good health. The CDR3 here is CASSLLVQDLHEQYF. The CDR3 DNA reads TGTGCCAGCAGTTTATTGGTACAGGACCTCCACGAGCAGTACTTC.